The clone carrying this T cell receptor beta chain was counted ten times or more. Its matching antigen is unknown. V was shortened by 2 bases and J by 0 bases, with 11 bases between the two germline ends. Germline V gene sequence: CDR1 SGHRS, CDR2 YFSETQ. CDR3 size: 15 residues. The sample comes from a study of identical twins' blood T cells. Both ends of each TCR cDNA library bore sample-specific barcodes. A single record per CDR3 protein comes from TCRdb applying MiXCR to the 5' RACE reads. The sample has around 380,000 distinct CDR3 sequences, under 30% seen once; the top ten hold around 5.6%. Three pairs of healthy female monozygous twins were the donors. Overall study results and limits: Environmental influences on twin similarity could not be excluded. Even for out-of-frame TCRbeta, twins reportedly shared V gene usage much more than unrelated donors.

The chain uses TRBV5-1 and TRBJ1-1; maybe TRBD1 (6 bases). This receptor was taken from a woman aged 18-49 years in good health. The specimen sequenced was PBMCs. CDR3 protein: CASSLQGMMNTEAFF. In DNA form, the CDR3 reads TGCGCCAGCAGCTTACAGGGTATGATGAACACTGAAGCTTTCTTT.